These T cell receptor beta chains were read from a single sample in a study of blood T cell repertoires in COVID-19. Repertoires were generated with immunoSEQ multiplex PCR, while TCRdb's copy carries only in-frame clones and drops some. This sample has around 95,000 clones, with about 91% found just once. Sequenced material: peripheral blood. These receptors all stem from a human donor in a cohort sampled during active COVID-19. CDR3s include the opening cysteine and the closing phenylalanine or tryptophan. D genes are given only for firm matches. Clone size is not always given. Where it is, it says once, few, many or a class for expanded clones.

cdr3_aa: CASSLRRTARYTF
cdr3_nt: TGTGCCAGCAGTTTACGGAGGACAGCCCGCTACACCTTC
clone_size: .
d_call: .
v_call: TRBV12-3/TRBV12-4
j_call: TRBJ1-2

cdr3_aa: CASSEAGQGNTGELFF
cdr3_nt: TGTGCCAGCAGTGAAGCGGGACAGGGGAACACCGGGGAGCTGTTTTTT
clone_size: .
d_call: TRBD1
v_call: TRBV25-1
j_call: TRBJ2-2

cdr3_aa: CASSLGQGSEQYF
cdr3_nt: TGCGCCAGCAGCTTGGGACAGGGTAGTGAGCAGTACTTC
clone_size: .
d_call: TRBD1
v_call: TRBV5-1
j_call: TRBJ2-7

cdr3_aa: CSVGQSTDTQYF
cdr3_nt: TGCAGCGTGGGACAGAGCACAGATACGCAGTATTTT
clone_size: .
d_call: TRBD1
v_call: TRBV29-1
j_call: TRBJ2-3

cdr3_aa: CASSRTRHLPNQPQHF
cdr3_nt: TGTGCCAGCAGCCGAACCCGACACCTACCAAATCAGCCCCAGCATTTT
clone_size: .
d_call: .
v_call: TRBV7-8
j_call: TRBJ1-5

cdr3_aa: CATQDRDRFTNEQFF
cdr3_nt: TGTGCCACCCAAGACCGGGACAGGTTTACCAATGAGCAGTTCTTC
clone_size: .
d_call: TRBD1
v_call: TRBV19
j_call: TRBJ2-1

cdr3_aa: CASSTTGWGSGNYGYTF
cdr3_nt: TGTGCCAGCAGTACCACAGGGTGGGGGTCGGGTAACTATGGCTACACCTTC
clone_size: .
d_call: .
v_call: TRBV28
j_call: TRBJ1-2

cdr3_aa: CASSDSSGSADTQYF
cdr3_nt: TGTGCCAGCAGTGACTCTAGCGGGAGCGCAGATACGCAGTATTTT
clone_size: few
d_call: TRBD2
v_call: TRBV6-4
j_call: TRBJ2-3

cdr3_aa: CASSSLGQGRSSNYGYTF
cdr3_nt: TGCGCCAGCAGCAGTCTAGGACAGGGGAGATCCTCTAACTATGGCTACACCTTC
clone_size: .
d_call: TRBD1
v_call: TRBV5-1
j_call: TRBJ1-2

cdr3_aa: CASSSGLNTGELFF
cdr3_nt: TGTGCCAGCAGCTCCGGACTGAACACCGGGGAGCTGTTTTTT
clone_size: .
d_call: .
v_call: TRBV7-2
j_call: TRBJ2-2

cdr3_aa: CASSLAGNGYTF
cdr3_nt: TGTGCCAGCAGTCTTGCGGGAAACGGCTACACCTTC
clone_size: .
d_call: .
v_call: TRBV28
j_call: TRBJ1-2

cdr3_aa: CASGNRQNTEAFF
cdr3_nt: TGTGCCAGCGGTAACAGACAGAACACTGAAGCTTTCTTT
clone_size: .
d_call: .
v_call: TRBV9
j_call: TRBJ1-1

cdr3_aa: CACAGRDTQYF
cdr3_nt: TGTGCCTGCGCGGGAAGAGATACGCAGTATTTT
clone_size: .
d_call: .
v_call: TRBV30
j_call: TRBJ2-3

cdr3_aa: CASSEPSYGYTF
cdr3_nt: TGTGCCAGCAGTGAACCGAGCTATGGCTACACCTTC
clone_size: .
d_call: .
v_call: TRBV2
j_call: TRBJ1-2

cdr3_aa: CASSFIARGTGELFF
cdr3_nt: TGTGCCAGCAGTTTCATAGCCCGAGGCACCGGGGAGCTGTTTTTT
clone_size: .
d_call: .
v_call: TRBV28
j_call: TRBJ2-2

cdr3_aa: CASSLAAGGENNEQFF
cdr3_nt: TGTGCCAGCAGCTTGGCGGCGGGAGGGGAAAACAATGAGCAGTTCTTC
clone_size: .
d_call: TRBD2
v_call: TRBV5-6
j_call: TRBJ2-1

cdr3_aa: CASSPTVRGEKLFF
cdr3_nt: TGTGCCAGTAGCCCCACGGTCAGGGGTGAAAAACTGTTTTTT
clone_size: .
d_call: .
v_call: TRBV19
j_call: TRBJ1-4

cdr3_aa: CASSPLTRAGPRNNYGYTF
cdr3_nt: TGTGCCAGCTCACCACTCACCAGGGCCGGTCCGAGAAATAACTATGGCTACACCTTC
clone_size: .
d_call: .
v_call: TRBV18
j_call: TRBJ1-2

cdr3_aa: CASKGLGETQYF
cdr3_nt: TGTGCCAGCAAGGGGTTAGGGGAGACCCAGTACTTC
clone_size: .
d_call: .
v_call: TRBV2
j_call: TRBJ2-5

cdr3_aa: CASSSSWGGYEQYF
cdr3_nt: TGTGCCAGCAGCTCATCATGGGGCGGCTACGAGCAGTACTTC
clone_size: .
d_call: .
v_call: TRBV13
j_call: TRBJ2-7

cdr3_aa: CASSPRPGETQYF
cdr3_nt: TGTGCCAGCTCACCAAGGCCAGGAGAGACCCAGTACTTC
clone_size: .
d_call: .
v_call: TRBV18
j_call: TRBJ2-5

cdr3_aa: CASSLVGAGNTIYF
cdr3_nt: TGCGCCAGCAGCTTGGTCGGGGCTGGAAACACCATATATTTT
clone_size: .
d_call: .
v_call: TRBV5-1
j_call: TRBJ1-3

cdr3_aa: CASSFPDRPYNEQFF
cdr3_nt: TGTGCCAGCAGTTTCCCGGACAGGCCGTACAATGAGCAGTTCTTC
clone_size: .
d_call: TRBD1
v_call: TRBV28
j_call: TRBJ2-1

cdr3_aa: CASSRDWRSETQYF
cdr3_nt: TGTGCCAGCAGTCGGGACTGGAGGTCAGAGACCCAGTACTTC
clone_size: .
d_call: .
v_call: TRBV28
j_call: TRBJ2-5

cdr3_aa: CASSLAGTGGPRTSGNTIYF
cdr3_nt: TGTGCCAGCAGCCTAGCCGGGACAGGGGGCCCGAGAACCTCTGGAAACACCATATATTTT
clone_size: .
d_call: TRBD1
v_call: TRBV6-6
j_call: TRBJ1-3

cdr3_aa: CATSRATGTRASYEQYF
cdr3_nt: TGTGCCACCAGCAGAGCGACCGGGACTAGGGCTTCCTACGAGCAGTACTTC
clone_size: few
d_call: TRBD2
v_call: TRBV15
j_call: TRBJ2-7

cdr3_aa: CASQTGLAQPQHF
cdr3_nt: TGTGCCAGCCAGACAGGGCTCGCTCAGCCCCAGCATTTT
clone_size: .
d_call: TRBD1
v_call: TRBV2
j_call: TRBJ1-5

cdr3_aa: CASSIIMGQGGQPQHF
cdr3_nt: TGTGCCAGTAGTATAATTATGGGACAGGGAGGTCAGCCCCAGCATTTT
clone_size: .
d_call: TRBD1
v_call: TRBV19
j_call: TRBJ1-5

cdr3_aa: CASSQVVSAADYGYTF
cdr3_nt: TGCGCCAGCAGCCAAGTAGTCAGTGCGGCGGACTATGGCTACACCTTC
clone_size: .
d_call: .
v_call: TRBV4-1
j_call: TRBJ1-2

cdr3_aa: CASSPLAGRDTQYF
cdr3_nt: TGTGCCAGCAGCCCCCTAGCGGGTAGGGATACGCAGTATTTT
clone_size: .
d_call: TRBD2
v_call: TRBV11-2
j_call: TRBJ2-3

cdr3_aa: CASSPGTGGANSPLHF
cdr3_nt: TGTGCCAGCAGCCCAGGGACAGGGGGCGCGAATTCACCCCTCCACTTT
clone_size: once
d_call: TRBD1
v_call: TRBV14
j_call: TRBJ1-6

cdr3_aa: CASSLGADTQYF
cdr3_nt: TGTGCCAGCAGCTTGGGAGCAGATACGCAGTATTTT
clone_size: .
d_call: .
v_call: TRBV5-8
j_call: TRBJ2-3

cdr3_aa: CASSVDPGQGVYGYTF
cdr3_nt: TGTGCCAGCAGTGTAGATCCGGGACAGGGTGTCTATGGCTACACCTTC
clone_size: .
d_call: TRBD1
v_call: TRBV6-6
j_call: TRBJ1-2

cdr3_aa: CAISVWTGGRDEAFF
cdr3_nt: TGTGCCATCAGTGTATGGACAGGGGGCAGGGATGAAGCTTTCTTT
clone_size: .
d_call: TRBD1
v_call: TRBV10-3
j_call: TRBJ1-1

cdr3_aa: CASSGQGARTEAFF
cdr3_nt: TGTGCCAGCAGCGGACAGGGTGCTAGAACTGAAGCTTTCTTT
clone_size: .
d_call: TRBD1
v_call: TRBV7-2
j_call: TRBJ1-1

cdr3_aa: CASSFTIPLSAPGEQSNQPQHF
cdr3_nt: TGTGCCAGCAGTTTCACAATCCCCCTCTCAGCCCCGGGGGAACAGAGCAATCAGCCCCAGCATTTT
clone_size: .
d_call: .
v_call: TRBV27
j_call: TRBJ1-5

cdr3_aa: CASSQDGGYRSNQPQHF
cdr3_nt: TGCGCCAGCAGCCAAGATGGAGGGTATCGAAGCAATCAGCCCCAGCATTTT
clone_size: .
d_call: .
v_call: TRBV4-1
j_call: TRBJ1-5

cdr3_aa: CASWTGGRYNEQFF
cdr3_nt: TGTGCCAGCTGGACCGGAGGTCGCTACAATGAGCAGTTCTTC
clone_size: .
d_call: .
v_call: TRBV6-5
j_call: TRBJ2-1

cdr3_aa: CASDEGGNYGYTF
cdr3_nt: TGTGCCAGCGACGAAGGGGGCAACTATGGCTACACCTTC
clone_size: .
d_call: TRBD1
v_call: TRBV12-3/TRBV12-4
j_call: TRBJ1-2

cdr3_aa: CASSVTPPGRATGANVLTF
cdr3_nt: TGCGCCAGCTCCGTGACCCCCCCGGGGAGGGCCACTGGGGCCAACGTCCTGACTTTC
clone_size: .
d_call: TRBD2
v_call: TRBV5-1
j_call: TRBJ2-6

cdr3_aa: CASSLRRETQYF
cdr3_nt: TGTGCCAGCAGCTTGCGGCGGGAGACCCAGTACTTC
clone_size: .
d_call: .
v_call: TRBV5-6
j_call: TRBJ2-5

cdr3_aa: CSAGIQVNYGYTF
cdr3_nt: TGCAGTGCTGGGATACAGGTCAACTATGGCTACACCTTC
clone_size: .
d_call: .
v_call: TRBV29-1
j_call: TRBJ1-2

cdr3_aa: CASSATGFTVGNTIYF
cdr3_nt: TGCGCCAGCAGCGCGACCGGGTTTACGGTGGGAAACACCATATATTTT
clone_size: .
d_call: .
v_call: TRBV10-1
j_call: TRBJ1-3

cdr3_aa: CASSEFPRDRDDEQYF
cdr3_nt: TGTGCCAGCAGTGAATTTCCCCGGGACAGGGACGACGAGCAGTACTTC
clone_size: .
d_call: TRBD1
v_call: TRBV6-1
j_call: TRBJ2-7